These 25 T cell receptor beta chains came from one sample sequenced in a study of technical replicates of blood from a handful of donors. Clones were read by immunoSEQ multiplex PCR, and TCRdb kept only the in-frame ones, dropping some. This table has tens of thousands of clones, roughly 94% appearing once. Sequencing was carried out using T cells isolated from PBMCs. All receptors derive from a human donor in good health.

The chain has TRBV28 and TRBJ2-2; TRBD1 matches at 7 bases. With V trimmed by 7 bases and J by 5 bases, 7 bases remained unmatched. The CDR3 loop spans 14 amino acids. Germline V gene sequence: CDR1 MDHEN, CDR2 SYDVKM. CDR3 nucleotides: TGTGCCAGCATTGAGACAGGGAAAACCGGGGAGCTGTTTTTT. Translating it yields CASIETGKTGELFF.

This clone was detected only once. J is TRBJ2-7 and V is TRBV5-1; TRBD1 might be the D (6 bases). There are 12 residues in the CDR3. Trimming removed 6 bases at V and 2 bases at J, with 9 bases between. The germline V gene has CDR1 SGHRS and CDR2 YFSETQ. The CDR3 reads CASTGTTYEQYF. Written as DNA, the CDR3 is TGCGCCAGCACCGGGACAACCTACGAGCAGTACTTC.

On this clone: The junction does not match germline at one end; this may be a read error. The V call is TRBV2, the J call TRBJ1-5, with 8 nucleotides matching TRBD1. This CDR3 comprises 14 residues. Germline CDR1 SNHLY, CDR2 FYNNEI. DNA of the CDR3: TGTGCCAGCAGTGCCCGACAGGGGAATCGGCCCCAGCATTTT. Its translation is CASSARQGNRPQHF.

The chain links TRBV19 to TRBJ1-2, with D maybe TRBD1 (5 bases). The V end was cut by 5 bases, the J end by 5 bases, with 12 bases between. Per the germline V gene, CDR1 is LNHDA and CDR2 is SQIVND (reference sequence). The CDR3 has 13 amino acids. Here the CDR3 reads CASSFGEGYGYTF. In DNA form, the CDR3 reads TGTGCCAGTAGTTTCGGGGAGGGGTATGGCTACACCTTC.

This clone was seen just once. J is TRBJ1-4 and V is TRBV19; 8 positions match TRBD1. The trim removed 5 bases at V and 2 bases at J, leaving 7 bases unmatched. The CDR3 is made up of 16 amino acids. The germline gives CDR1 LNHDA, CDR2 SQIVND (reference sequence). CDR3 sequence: CASSPGQGWTNEKLFF. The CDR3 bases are TGTGCCAGTAGTCCCGGACAGGGATGGACTAATGAAAAACTGTTTTTT.

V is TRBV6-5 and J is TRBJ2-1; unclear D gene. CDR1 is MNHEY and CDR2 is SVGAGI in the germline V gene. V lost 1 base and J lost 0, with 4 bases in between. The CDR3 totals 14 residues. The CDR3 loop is CASSYYYSYNEQFF. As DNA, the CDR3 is TGTGCCAGCAGTTACTACTACTCCTACAATGAGCAGTTCTTC.

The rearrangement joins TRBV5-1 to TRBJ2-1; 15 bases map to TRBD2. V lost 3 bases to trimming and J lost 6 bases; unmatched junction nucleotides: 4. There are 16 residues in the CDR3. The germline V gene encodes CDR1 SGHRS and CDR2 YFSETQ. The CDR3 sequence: CASSWTSGRATNEQFF. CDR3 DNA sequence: TGCGCCAGCAGCTGGACTAGCGGGAGGGCAACCAATGAGCAGTTCTTC.

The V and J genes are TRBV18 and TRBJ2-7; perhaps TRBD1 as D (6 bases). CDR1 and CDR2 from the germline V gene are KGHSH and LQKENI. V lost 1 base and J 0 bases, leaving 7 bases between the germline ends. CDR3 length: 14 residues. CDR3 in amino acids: CASSPRGHSYEQYF. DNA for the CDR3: TGTGCCAGCTCACCACGGGGACACTCCTACGAGCAGTACTTC.

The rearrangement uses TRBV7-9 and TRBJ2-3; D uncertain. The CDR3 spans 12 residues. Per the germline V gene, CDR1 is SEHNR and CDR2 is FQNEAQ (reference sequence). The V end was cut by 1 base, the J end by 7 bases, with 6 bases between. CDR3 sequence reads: CASSLEINTQYF. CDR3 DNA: TGTGCCAGCAGCTTAGAAATTAATACGCAGTATTTT.

CDR3 amino acids: CASSFGLAASYEQYF. As DNA, the CDR3 is TGTGCCAGCAGCTTCGGACTAGCGGCTTCTTACGAGCAGTACTTC. The V call is TRBV7-8, the J call TRBJ2-7; 10 bases match TRBD2. This CDR3 contains 15 residues. The V gene end was trimmed by 3 bases and the J gene end by 4 bases; junction bases not matched to a gene: 6. Germline V CDR1 and CDR2: SGHVS, FQNEAQ.

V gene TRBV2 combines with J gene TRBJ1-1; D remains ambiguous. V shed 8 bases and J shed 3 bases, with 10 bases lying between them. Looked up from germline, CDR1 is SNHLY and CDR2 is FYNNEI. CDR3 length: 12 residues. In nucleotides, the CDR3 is TGTGCCAGCTTACAGCTACACACTGAAGCTTTCTTT. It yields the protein CASLQLHTEAFF.

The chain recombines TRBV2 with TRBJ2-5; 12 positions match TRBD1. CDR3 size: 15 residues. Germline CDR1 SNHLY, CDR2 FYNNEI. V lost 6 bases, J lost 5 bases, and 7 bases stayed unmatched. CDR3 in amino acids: CASSAGQGARETQYF. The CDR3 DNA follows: TGTGCCAGCAGCGCGGGACAGGGGGCACGGGAGACCCAGTACTTC.

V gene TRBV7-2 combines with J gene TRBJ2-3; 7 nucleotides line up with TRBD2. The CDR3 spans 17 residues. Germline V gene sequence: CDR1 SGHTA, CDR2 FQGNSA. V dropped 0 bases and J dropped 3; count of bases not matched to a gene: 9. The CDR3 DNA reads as TGTGCCAGCAGCTTAGCCTACGGCCAGGGAGGGACAGATACGCAGTATTTT. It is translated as CASSLAYGQGGTDTQYF.

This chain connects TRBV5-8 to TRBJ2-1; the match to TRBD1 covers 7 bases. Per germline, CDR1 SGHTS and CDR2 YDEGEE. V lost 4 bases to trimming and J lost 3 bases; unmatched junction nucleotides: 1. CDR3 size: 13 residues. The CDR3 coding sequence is TGTGCCAGCAGCCGGGACAGCTACAATGAGCAGTTCTTC. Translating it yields CASSRDSYNEQFF.

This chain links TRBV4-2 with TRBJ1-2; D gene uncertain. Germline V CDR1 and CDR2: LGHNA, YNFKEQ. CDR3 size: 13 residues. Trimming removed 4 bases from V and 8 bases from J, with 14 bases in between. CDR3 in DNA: TGTGCCAGCAGCCTCCAGCGGTACGGGGGCTACACCTTC. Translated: CASSLQRYGGYTF.

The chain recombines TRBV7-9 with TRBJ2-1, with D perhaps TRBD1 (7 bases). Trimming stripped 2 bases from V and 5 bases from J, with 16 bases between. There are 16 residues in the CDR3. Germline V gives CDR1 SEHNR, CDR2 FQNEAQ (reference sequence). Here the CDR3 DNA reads TGTGCCAGCAGCTTAACAGGGCAGGGGGGCGACAATGAGCAGTTCTTC. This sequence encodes CASSLTGQGGDNEQFF.

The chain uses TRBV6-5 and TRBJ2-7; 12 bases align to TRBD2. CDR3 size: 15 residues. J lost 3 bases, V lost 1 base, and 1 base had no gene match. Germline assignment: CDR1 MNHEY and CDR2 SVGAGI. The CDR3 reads CASSYLTSGSYEQYF. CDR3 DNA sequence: TGTGCCAGCAGTTACTTGACTAGCGGGAGCTACGAGCAGTACTTC.

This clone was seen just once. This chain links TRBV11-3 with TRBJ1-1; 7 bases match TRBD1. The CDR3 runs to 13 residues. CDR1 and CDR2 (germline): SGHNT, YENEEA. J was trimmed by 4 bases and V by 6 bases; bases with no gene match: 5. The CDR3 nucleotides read TGTGCCAGCAGGGACAGGTTAGGCACTGAAGCTTTCTTT. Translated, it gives CASRDRLGTEAFF.

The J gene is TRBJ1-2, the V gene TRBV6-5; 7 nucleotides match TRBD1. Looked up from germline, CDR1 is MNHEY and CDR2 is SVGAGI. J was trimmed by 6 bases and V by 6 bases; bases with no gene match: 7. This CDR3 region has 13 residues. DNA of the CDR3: TGTGCCAGCAGCGACGGACAGGTACATGGCTACACCTTC. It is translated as CASSDGQVHGYTF.

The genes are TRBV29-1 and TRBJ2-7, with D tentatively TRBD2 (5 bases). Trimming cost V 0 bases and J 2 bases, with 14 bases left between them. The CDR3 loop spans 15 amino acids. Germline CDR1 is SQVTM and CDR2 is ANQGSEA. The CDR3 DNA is TGCAGCGTTGAAGATGTTGGAGGTAGAACCTACGAGCAGTACTTC. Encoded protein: CSVEDVGGRTYEQYF.

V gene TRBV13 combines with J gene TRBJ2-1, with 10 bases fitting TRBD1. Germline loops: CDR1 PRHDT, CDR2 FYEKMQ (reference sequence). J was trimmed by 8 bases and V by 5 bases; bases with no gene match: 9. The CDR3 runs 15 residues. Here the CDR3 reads CASSLGTGDNDEQFF. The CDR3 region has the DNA TGTGCCAGCAGCCTTGGGACAGGGGATAACGATGAGCAGTTCTTC.

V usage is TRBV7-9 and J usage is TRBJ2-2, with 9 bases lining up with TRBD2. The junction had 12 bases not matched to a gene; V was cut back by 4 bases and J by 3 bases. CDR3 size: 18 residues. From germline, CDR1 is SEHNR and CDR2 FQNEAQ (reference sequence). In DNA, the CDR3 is TGTGCCAGCAGCTCTAGGCGCTGGACTAGCGAGTACACCGGGGAGCTGTTTTTT. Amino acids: CASSSRRWTSEYTGELFF.

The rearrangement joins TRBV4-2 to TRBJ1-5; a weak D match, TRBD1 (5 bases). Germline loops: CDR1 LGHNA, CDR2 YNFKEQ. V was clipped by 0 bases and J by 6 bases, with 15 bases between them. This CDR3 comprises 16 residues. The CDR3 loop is CASSQEQGAVGQPQHF. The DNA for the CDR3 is TGTGCCAGCAGCCAAGAGCAAGGGGCGGTCGGTCAGCCCCAGCATTTT.

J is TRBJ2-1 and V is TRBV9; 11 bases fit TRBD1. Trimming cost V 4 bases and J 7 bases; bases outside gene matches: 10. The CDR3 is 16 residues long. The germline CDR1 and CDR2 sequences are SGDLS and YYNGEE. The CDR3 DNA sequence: TGTGCCAGCAGCTTAGGGACAGGGGGACCACCTAATGAGCAGTTCTTC. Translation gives CASSLGTGGPPNEQFF.

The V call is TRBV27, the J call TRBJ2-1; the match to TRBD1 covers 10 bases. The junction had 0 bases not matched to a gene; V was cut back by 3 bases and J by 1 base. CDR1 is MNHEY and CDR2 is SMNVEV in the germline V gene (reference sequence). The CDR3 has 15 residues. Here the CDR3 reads CASSLGQGSYNEQFF. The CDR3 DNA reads TGTGCCAGCAGTTTGGGACAGGGGTCCTACAATGAGCAGTTCTTC.